This T cell receptor beta chain was captured by sequencing in a study of shared clonotypes between healthy human individuals. Genomic DNA of every subset was divided equally among multiple immunoSEQ plates. On sorted subsets, replicate PCRs used 150 to 250 ng DNA, or around 30,000 T cell genomes. Original processing methods: For the immunoSEQ data, sequences were junction-only without quality scores, so filtering differed. Profiled with immunoSEQ multiplex PCR; TCRdb holds only in-frame clones, not every one. The D gene and trimming were derived from the DNA, and the V and J assignments and clone size from that table. The data contain roughly 1,100,000 clones, roughly 70% of them singletons. From CD4+ cells came CD45RA+ naive and CD45RA-negative memory subsets. The CDR3 has 16 amino acids. Trimming took 0 bases from V and 4 from J; bases not matched to a gene: 7. The germline CDR1 and CDR2 sequences are SGHRS and YFSETQ.

The chain couples TRBV5-1 to TRBJ1-3, with 7 bases matching TRBD1. The specimen sequenced was memory CD4+ T cells sorted from blood. Indicated subset: CD45RA-negative fraction. The sequence was obtained from a man aged 18 to 35 in good health. The CDR3 reads CASSLEGQGEGNTIYF. CDR3 sequence (DNA): TGCGCCAGCAGCTTGGAAGGTCAGGGGGAAGGAAACACCATATATTTT.